Below, 32 T cell receptor beta chains from the same sample are listed, as sequenced in a study of CD8 T cells in ankylosing spondylitis. TCRdb processed the 5' RACE reads anew with MiXCR; each CDR3 protein has one entry. The sample gives 300,000 to 400,000 distinct CDR3 sequences, under 14% of which show up once; roughly 9.5% is in the top ten. Specimen: blood, either unsorted or a sorted T cell fraction (not recorded which). These receptors originate from a female donor with ankylosing spondylitis or in good health (not recorded which).

Many counts were recorded for this clonotype. The chain employs TRBV7-2 and TRBJ1-1; 7 nucleotides agree with TRBD1. Trimming at V came to 6 bases and at J to 1 base, leaving 8 bases not matched to a gene. CDR1 and CDR2 (germline): SGHTA, FQGNSA. This CDR3 has 15 residues. The CDR3 here is CASRKKGQPNTEAFF. DNA of the CDR3: TGTGCCAGCAGAAAGAAGGGACAGCCGAACACTGAAGCTTTCTTT.

The chain has TRBV11-2 and TRBJ2-1, with unresolved D. Trimming pared 5 bases from V and 8 bases from J, leaving 16 bases between. The CDR3 totals 14 residues. Germline CDR1 SGHAT, CDR2 FQNNGV. CDR3 sequence: CASSPRTGPDEQFF. CDR3 DNA: TGTGCCAGCAGCCCACGGACCGGGCCCGATGAGCAGTTCTTC. Full variable domain (remainder filled in from reference TRBV11-2 and TRBJ2-1): EAGVAQSPRYKIIEKRQSVAFWCNPISGHATLYWYQQILGQGPKLLIQFQNNGVVDDSQLPKDRFSAERLKGVDSTLKIQPAKLEDSAVYLCASSPRTGPDEQFFGPGTRLTVL.

This clonotype appeared many times. The chain employs TRBV4-1 and TRBJ2-7; D gene uncertain. CDR1 is MGHRA, CDR2 YSYEKL, per germline. This CDR3 is built from 15 residues. Between the trimmed V and J ends, which lost 1 base and 1 base, there was a span of 11 bases. The CDR3 sequence: CASSQGPEPSYEQYF. The CDR3 coding sequence is TGCGCCAGCAGCCAAGGGCCGGAACCTTCCTACGAGCAGTACTTC.

V is TRBV10-3 and J is TRBJ2-3; D unresolved. Trimming pared 7 bases from V and 2 bases from J, leaving 4 bases between. CDR3 size: 11 residues. CDR1 is ENHRY, CDR2 SYGVKD, per germline. In nucleotides, the CDR3 is TGTGCCATCAAGGACACAGATACGCAGTATTTT. It yields the protein CAIKDTDTQYF.

This clonotype was found a few times. The V and J genes are TRBV18 and TRBJ2-2; D gene unclear. The CDR3 loop spans 14 amino acids. V lost 2 bases and J 6 bases, leaving 10 bases between the germline ends. Germline CDR1 and CDR2: KGHSH and LQKENI. The CDR3 here is CASSPNIDAGELFF. DNA for the CDR3: TGTGCCAGCTCACCAAACATAGACGCCGGGGAGCTGTTTTTT.

The genes are TRBV20-1 and TRBJ2-2; the D is unclear. Trimming took off 0 bases at V and 6 bases at J, with 8 bases between the two ends. The V gene's germline CDR1 is DFQATT and CDR2 SNEGSKA (reference sequence). This CDR3 comprises 13 residues. DNA of the CDR3: TGCAGTGCTAGAGACAAAGAACCCGGGGAGCTGTTTTTT. It translates to CSARDKEPGELFF.

This clonotype was seen a handful of times. The chain carries TRBV6-1 and TRBJ2-4; D gene ambiguous. V was shortened by 8 bases and J by 4 bases, with 18 bases between the two germline ends. This CDR3 has 15 residues. The germline gives CDR1 MNHNS, CDR2 SASEGT. For the CDR3, the DNA is TGTGCCAGCCGCGGCGAGATTCCTGGTAAAAACATTCAGTACTTC. This sequence encodes CASRGEIPGKNIQYF.

This clonotype has a count of ten or more. This chain uses TRBV20-1 with TRBJ2-5, with 9 positions matching TRBD1. This CDR3 has 14 amino acids. The J segment lost 5 bases and the V segment lost 6 bases, leaving 10 bases of the junction unmatched. CDR1 and CDR2 (germline): DFQATT, SNEGSKA (reference sequence). The CDR3 protein is CSANNRGQGETQYF. The CDR3 DNA sequence: TGCAGTGCCAACAACAGGGGGCAAGGGGAGACCCAGTACTTC.

A note on this clonotype: A much larger clonotype is one base distant, so this may be a read error. The chain has TRBV20-1 and TRBJ2-1, with TRBD2 identical over 8 bases. The length of the CDR3 is 12 residues. CDR1 is DFQATT and CDR2 is SNEGSKA in the germline V gene (reference sequence). The CDR3 protein is CSARGPKREHFF. The CDR3 DNA follows: TGCAGTGCTAGAGGTCCCAAGCGGGAGCATTTCTTC.

This clonotype was detected ten times or more. This rearrangement joins TRBV12-3 or TRBV12-4 to TRBJ1-6, with 7 bases matching TRBD1. The V gene end was trimmed by 7 bases and the J gene end by 6 bases; junction bases not matched to a gene: 9. This CDR3 is built from 15 residues. The CDR3 bases are TGTGCCAGCAAGTTTTCAGGGGGTCGTAATTCACCCCTCCACTTT. This encodes CASKFSGGRNSPLHF.

This clonotype was recorded at least ten times. This rearrangement joins TRBV20-1 to TRBJ2-3; maybe TRBD2 (5 bases). CDR1 is DFQATT, CDR2 SNEGSKA, per germline (reference sequence). This CDR3 is 14 amino acids long. V was pared by 7 bases and J by 2 bases, with 16 bases between. For the CDR3, the DNA is TGCAGTGTCATGCCGGGAATCTCCACAGATACGCAGTATTTT. Translating it yields CSVMPGISTDTQYF.

This clonotype was observed many times. The J gene is TRBJ1-2, the V gene TRBV5-8; D remains unclear. Germline assignment: CDR1 SGHTS and CDR2 YDEGEE. The ends were cut back, 1 base at V and 4 bases at J, with 8 bases in the middle. The CDR3 is 13 residues long. The CDR3 region has the DNA TGTGCCAGCAGCTTGCTGGGTAGCTATGGCTACACCTTC. Protein product: CASSLLGSYGYTF.

This clonotype was recorded many times. The chain combines TRBV11-1 with TRBJ1-1; 10 positions agree with TRBD1. Looked up from germline, CDR1 is SGHAT and CDR2 is FQDESV (reference sequence). The CDR3 runs 19 residues. V shed 5 bases and J 0 bases; nucleotides not matched to a gene: 15. The CDR3: CASSLSLGTGVNLNTEAFF. The CDR3 DNA reads as TGTGCCAGCAGCCTATCCCTTGGGACAGGGGTCAACCTGAACACTGAAGCTTTCTTT. Filled out from reference TRBV11-1 and TRBJ1-1, the complete variable domain reads EAEVAQSPRYKITEKSQAVAFWCDPISGHATLYWYRQILGQGPELLVQFQDESVVDDSQLPKDRFSAERLKGVDSTLKIQPAELGDSAMYLCASSLSLGTGVNLNTEAFFGQGTRLTVV.

This clonotype was detected ten times or more. This chain links TRBV9 with TRBJ2-4, with 7 nucleotides matching TRBD1. V lost 3 bases, J lost 7 bases, and 13 bases stayed unmatched. The CDR3 spans 16 residues. Germline CDR1 and CDR2: SGDLS and YYNGEE. CDR3 coding DNA: TGTGCCAGCAGCGGGGGACACAGGGGAGTACCGAACATTCAGTACTTC. Translated: CASSGGHRGVPNIQYF. Variable domain in full (rest from reference TRBV9 and TRBJ2-4): DSGVTQTPKHLITATGQRVTLRCSPRSGDLSVYWYQQSLDQGLQFLIQYYNGEERAKGNILERFSAQQFPDLHSELNLSSLELGDSALYFCASSGGHRGVPNIQYFGAGTRLSVL.

Concerning this clonotype itself: A read error is possible here, since a much larger clone lies one base away. The chain links TRBV7-2 to TRBJ1-1; D uncertain. Germline V CDR1 and CDR2: SGHTA, FQGNSA. The CDR3 is 13 amino acids. V lost 1 base, J lost 5 bases, and 8 bases lay in between. The DNA of the CDR3 is TGTACCAGCAGCTTAGGGGGTTGGACTGAAGCTTTCTTT. This sequence encodes CTSSLGGWTEAFF.

This clonotype was found a few times. The V call is TRBV10-3, the J call TRBJ2-5; the D gene is possibly TRBD2 (6 bases). This CDR3 comprises 12 residues. V lost 9 bases to trimming and J lost 3 bases, with 11 bases between them. The germline V gene encodes CDR1 ENHRY and CDR2 SYGVKD. The CDR3 DNA follows: TGTGCCATTGGAGGGTTTGAAGAGACCCAGTACTTC. It codes for CAIGGFEETQYF.

This clonotype was recorded many times. The rearrangement uses TRBV20-1 and TRBJ1-4; D might be TRBD1 (6 bases). The V end lost 3 bases, the J end lost 8 bases, and 22 bases lay between the germline ends. CDR1 and CDR2 from the germline V gene are DFQATT and SNEGSKA (reference sequence). This CDR3 is built from 16 residues. The CDR3 loop reads CSASPMSGRGGEKLFF. In nucleotides, the CDR3 is TGCAGTGCTAGCCCCATGTCAGGCAGGGGAGGCGAAAAACTGTTTTTT.

This clonotype was recorded a few times. CDR3 in DNA: TGTGCCAGCAGTCGAGGGCGGACTAGCGGGAGCGACGAGCAGTACTTC. Encoded protein: CASSRGRTSGSDEQYF. The rearrangement links TRBV6-1 to TRBJ2-7, with 13 bases that match TRBD2. Trimming cost V 5 bases and J 5 bases; bases outside gene matches: 9. There are 16 residues in the CDR3. The germline V gene has CDR1 MNHNS and CDR2 SASEGT.

This clonotype was recorded a few times. The chain couples TRBV30 to TRBJ2-2; the D gene is possibly TRBD1 (5 bases). Per the germline V gene, CDR1 is GTSNPN and CDR2 is SVGIG (reference sequence). V was shortened by 0 bases and J by 6 bases, with 20 bases between the two germline ends. This CDR3 has 17 residues. In DNA, the CDR3 is TGTGCCTGGAGTGTACCCGCAGGGCCCCACCTCTCCGGGGAGCTGTTTTTT. This gives the protein CAWSVPAGPHLSGELFF.

This clonotype was recorded many times. The gene calls are TRBV3-1 and TRBJ2-5; 8 nucleotides agree with TRBD2. CDR3 size: 17 residues. Germline V gives CDR1 LGHDT, CDR2 YNNKEL (reference sequence). V gave up 1 base and J gave up 5 bases; unmatched junction bases: 12. The CDR3 DNA sequence: TGTGCCAGCAGCCAAGGGACTAGCCTCCGACGTGGGGAGACCCAGTACTTC. Translation gives CASSQGTSLRRGETQYF.

The table lists this clonotype with a few counts. The rearrangement joins TRBV18 to TRBJ2-1, with D perhaps TRBD2 (6 bases). Trimming cost V 3 bases and J 8 bases, with 14 bases left between them. Germline-derived CDR1 and CDR2 are KGHSH and LQKENI. This CDR3 comprises 14 residues. The CDR3 reads CASSPPGREDEQFF. CDR3 bases: TGTGCCAGCTCACCTCCGGGAAGGGAGGATGAGCAGTTCTTC.

This chain links TRBV20-1 with TRBJ2-1, with 10 bases that match TRBD2. This CDR3 has 15 amino acids. With 5 bases clipped from V and 0 bases from J, the junction kept 4 bases outside the gene matches. Germline V lookup: CDR1 DFQATT, CDR2 SNEGSKA (reference sequence). In DNA form, the CDR3 reads TGCAGTGCTGCTAGCGGGAGAAGCTCCTACAATGAGCAGTTCTTC. Residues: CSAASGRSSYNEQFF.

This rearrangement joins TRBV30 to TRBJ2-7, with D possibly matching TRBD2 (5 bases). In germline, CDR1 is GTSNPN, CDR2 SVGIG (reference sequence). The V and J ends lost 3 bases and 5 bases respectively, with 8 bases between them. The CDR3 length is 11 residues. The CDR3: CAWRGRDEQYF. Written as DNA, the CDR3 is TGTGCCTGGAGAGGGCGGGACGAGCAGTACTTC.

This clonotype showed up many times. In nucleotides, the CDR3 is TGTGCCAGCAGTTATAGCCCCCCTCCGGAGCAGTACTTC. Amino acids: CASSYSPPPEQYF. The chain joins TRBV12-3 or TRBV12-4 to TRBJ2-7; D is ambiguous. Trimming took 4 bases from V and 7 from J, leaving 14 bases between them. This CDR3 contains 13 residues.

This clonotype was counted at least ten times. This chain uses TRBV5-1 with TRBJ2-1; weak D call: TRBD1 (5 bases). Deletions cut 0 bases from V and 7 bases from J, with 8 bases between. The V gene's germline CDR1 is SGHRS and CDR2 YFSETQ. The CDR3 extends over 13 amino acids. The CDR3, as DNA: TGCGCCAGCAGCTTGGGACAGTCAAATGAGCAGTTCTTC. As protein: CASSLGQSNEQFF.

Details on this clonotype: A read error may explain this, as a much larger clone is one base away. The rearrangement uses TRBV5-6 and TRBJ2-5, with D maybe TRBD2 (5 bases). The CDR3 has 17 residues. The V and J ends lost 2 bases and 3 bases respectively, with 20 bases between them. The germline V gene has CDR1 SGHDT and CDR2 YYEEEE. The CDR3 sequence: CASSLIIVTTRKETQYF. The DNA of the CDR3 is TGTGCCAGCAGCTTAATTATTGTGACTACTAGAAAAGAGACCCAGTACTTC.

The chain has TRBV2 and TRBJ1-2; 11 positions agree with TRBD1. The CDR3 loop spans 15 amino acids. J was trimmed by 7 bases and V by 2 bases; bases with no gene match: 6. Germline loops: CDR1 SNHLY, CDR2 FYNNEI. The CDR3 DNA sequence: TGTGCCAGCAGTGAAAGAGGACAGGGGGCTTCTGGCTACACCTTC. As protein: CASSERGQGASGYTF.

This chain joins TRBV5-1 and TRBJ2-4, with D tentatively TRBD1 (6 bases). V was pared by 4 bases and J by 0 bases, with 26 bases between. Germline assignment: CDR1 SGHRS and CDR2 YFSETQ. The CDR3 is 20 amino acids. The CDR3 DNA reads TGCGCCAGCAGCGTGTCCGTAACTACCGGTACAGGGCTAGCCAAAAACATTCAGTACTTC. This encodes CASSVSVTTGTGLAKNIQYF.

This clonotype was seen at least ten times. The V gene is TRBV25-1, the J gene TRBJ1-5; 8 nucleotides agree with TRBD1. Germline CDR1 MGHDK, CDR2 SYGVNS. The CDR3 loop spans 14 amino acids. With V trimmed by 1 base and J by 6 bases, 2 bases remained unmatched. CDR3 region: CASSESGTGQPQHF. The DNA for the CDR3 is TGTGCCAGCAGTGAATCCGGGACAGGTCAGCCCCAGCATTTT.

Many counts were recorded for this clonotype. The chain uses TRBV20-1 and TRBJ2-5, with D possibly being TRBD1 or TRBD2 (6 bases each). This CDR3 is built from 14 residues. The V gene's germline CDR1 is DFQATT and CDR2 SNEGSKA (reference sequence). V gave up 3 bases and J gave up 2 bases, with 13 bases separating them. CDR3 sequence: CSASRGTPQETQYF. The CDR3 nucleotides read TGCAGTGCTAGTCGCGGGACACCTCAAGAGACCCAGTACTTC.

The V call is TRBV20-1, the J call TRBJ2-2; a possible D gene is TRBD1 (6 bases). Trimming removed 2 bases from V and 6 bases from J, with 10 bases in between. This CDR3 contains 13 residues. Germline CDR1 and CDR2: DFQATT and SNEGSKA (reference sequence). CDR3 amino acids: CSARPRGAGELFF. The CDR3 DNA reads as TGCAGTGCTAGACCCAGGGGTGCCGGGGAGCTGTTTTTT.

In this sample, this clonotype turned up a few times. The chain uses TRBV20-1 and TRBJ2-7; 10 nucleotides agree with TRBD1. The CDR3 is 16 amino acids. Germline trimming cut 1 base from V and 2 bases from J; bases unmatched to any gene: 8. Germline assignment: CDR1 DFQATT and CDR2 SNEGSKA (reference sequence). CDR3 sequence (DNA): TGCAGTGCTAGAGGGAATCGGGACAGGGGCCCCTACGAGCAGTACTTC. Protein sequence: CSARGNRDRGPYEQYF.